These 19 T cell receptor beta chains originate from one sample sequenced in a study of shared clonotypes between healthy human individuals. Sequenced by immunoSEQ multiplex PCR; TCRdb stores in-frame clones only, minus some. The sample records about 2.4 million clones, approximately 93% being singletons. The sample was naive CD4+ T cells from PBMCs. Stated subset: CD45RA+ positively selected. The origin of the receptors is a man younger than 30 in good health. Some clones in this sample may be carry-over from other donors' samples.

Comment on this clone: This likely comes from a read error, as the CDR3 has no conserved phenylalanine or tryptophan at its end. The chain links TRBV29-1 to TRBJ2-3; 8 bases are a match to TRBD2. The CDR3 spans 13 residues. J was trimmed by 2 bases and V by 7 bases; bases with no gene match: 5. Germline V gene lookup returns CDR1 SQVTM and CDR2 ANQGSEA. The CDR3 is CSGLAFYTDTQYS. As DNA, the CDR3 is TGCAGCGGACTAGCGTTCTACACAGATACGCAGTATTCT.

The V call is TRBV6-5, the J call TRBJ2-7, with a possible D match to TRBD2 (6 bases). V lost 2 bases to trimming and J lost 3 bases, with 11 bases between them. The CDR3 length is 14 residues. Germline V lookup: CDR1 MNHEY, CDR2 SVGAGI. The CDR3 coding sequence is TGTGCCAGCAGTTACCTCCTGGGGGGCTACGAGCAGTACTTC. It codes for CASSYLLGGYEQYF.

The chain couples TRBV4-3 to TRBJ1-5, with D perhaps matching TRBD1 (6 bases). V lost 3 bases and J lost 0, with 15 bases in between. Germline V gene lookup returns CDR1 LGHNA and CDR2 YSLEER. CDR3 size: 17 residues. The CDR3 DNA is TGCGCCAGCAGCCAGGCGTTGGGGGGCTATAGCAATCAGCCCCAGCATTTT. As protein: CASSQALGGYSNQPQHF.

The chain combines TRBV28 with TRBJ1-2; no clear D. The germline V and J ends were trimmed by 5 bases and 7 bases, with 20 bases remaining between them. The CDR3 length is 15 residues. Germline values: CDR1 MDHEN, CDR2 SYDVKM. In DNA, the CDR3 is TGTGCCAGCAGTAACCTTGGCCCGTTGCGGGCTGGCTACACCTTC. It encodes CASSNLGPLRAGYTF.

The J gene is TRBJ1-2, the V gene TRBV5-6, with TRBD1 identical over 9 bases. The CDR3 spans 15 residues. Germline V gene lookup returns CDR1 SGHDT and CDR2 YYEEEE. Unmatched junction bases numbered 7, after V lost 4 bases and J lost 3 bases. DNA for the CDR3: TGTGCCAGCAGCCCCGGGACAGGGTCGGACTATGGCTACACCTTC. Residues: CASSPGTGSDYGYTF.

This chain joins TRBV6-5 and TRBJ1-2; 9 bases agree with TRBD1. The V gene end was trimmed by 3 bases and the J gene end by 8 bases; junction bases not matched to a gene: 13. Germline values: CDR1 MNHEY, CDR2 SVGAGI. The length of the CDR3 is 16 residues. Here the CDR3 DNA reads TGTGCCAGCAGTTATGGAGACAGGGGGAGATCGGGAGGCTACACCTTC. It translates to CASSYGDRGRSGGYTF.

The chain joins TRBV5-6 to TRBJ2-7; D ambiguous. The CDR3 consists of 12 residues. Looked up from germline, CDR1 is SGHDT and CDR2 is YYEEEE. Trimming stripped 1 base from V and 5 bases from J, with 7 bases between. The DNA for the CDR3 is TGTGCCAGCAGCTTGCAACTGCACGAGCAGTACTTC. This codes for CASSLQLHEQYF.

V and J are TRBV27 and TRBJ1-5, with a weak D call TRBD1 (5 bases). The germline CDR1 and CDR2 sequences are MNHEY and SMNVEV (reference sequence). Trimming pared 0 bases from V and 3 bases from J, leaving 9 bases between. The length of the CDR3 is 15 residues. CDR3 residues: CASSLSWGINQPQHF. The CDR3 nucleotides read TGTGCCAGCAGTTTATCTTGGGGGATCAATCAGCCCCAGCATTTT.

The V gene is TRBV2, the J gene TRBJ1-2; D gene ambiguous. The CDR3 contains 15 residues. V was shortened by 0 bases and J by 5 bases, with 13 bases between the two germline ends. Looked up from germline, CDR1 is SNHLY and CDR2 is FYNNEI. The CDR3 region is CASSEARGMGYGYTF. The CDR3 nucleotides are TGTGCCAGCAGTGAAGCGCGGGGAATGGGGTATGGCTACACCTTC.

The chain uses TRBV5-1 and TRBJ2-7, with 7 bases aligning to TRBD2. The CDR3 runs 14 residues. Germline CDR1 SGHRS, CDR2 YFSETQ. The J segment lost 6 bases and the V segment lost 3 bases, leaving 9 bases of the junction unmatched. CDR3 nucleotide sequence: TGCGCCAGCAGCTGGTCCGGACTAGAAAGCGAGCAGTACTTC. Residues: CASSWSGLESEQYF.

J is TRBJ2-2 and V is TRBV2, with D tentatively TRBD1 (6 bases). Trimming cost V 8 bases and J 3 bases, with 19 bases left between them. CDR1 is SNHLY, CDR2 FYNNEI, per germline. This CDR3 is built from 16 residues. The CDR3 loop reads CASVGTRNAYTGELFF. The CDR3, as DNA: TGTGCCAGCGTTGGGACACGCAACGCCTACACCGGGGAGCTGTTTTTT. The full variable domain, completed using reference TRBV2 and TRBJ2-2, is EPEVTQTPSHQVTQMGQEVILRCVPISNHLYFYWYRQILGQKVEFLVSFYNNEISEKSEIFDDQFSVERPDGSNFTLKIRSTKLEDSAMYFCASVGTRNAYTGELFFGEGSRLTVL.

To note about this clone: Other DNA sequences within the sample encode an identical CDR3. The chain uses TRBV11-2 and TRBJ2-5; D unclear. V dropped 4 bases and J dropped 3 bases, with 3 bases sitting between them. The V gene's germline CDR1 is SGHAT and CDR2 FQNNGV. CDR3 size: 11 residues. In nucleotides, the CDR3 is TGTGCCAGCAGCTCGAAAGAGACCCAGTACTTC. Its protein is CASSSKETQYF.

The chain has TRBV15 and TRBJ2-5; TRBD1 agrees at 7 bases. Germline assignment: CDR1 LNHNV and CDR2 YYDKDF (reference sequence). V lost 1 base to trimming and J lost 3 bases; unmatched junction nucleotides: 5. The CDR3 runs to 15 residues. CDR3 bases: TGTGCCACCAGCAGAGGGGACGACAGGGAAGAGACCCAGTACTTC. It specifies CATSRGDDREETQYF.

This clone showed up just once. The chain is built from TRBV4-1 and TRBJ1-2; TRBD1 is a possible D gene (5 bases). V was shortened by 0 bases and J by 8 bases, with 7 bases between the two germline ends. The CDR3 sequence is 12 residues long. Germline-derived CDR1 and CDR2 are MGHRA and YSYEKL. CDR3 region: CASSQDGAGYTF. The CDR3 DNA follows: TGCGCCAGCAGCCAAGACGGGGCCGGCTACACCTTC.

The J gene is TRBJ1-2, the V gene TRBV5-4, with D unresolved. The germline V gene encodes CDR1 SGHNT and CDR2 YYREEE (reference sequence). V lost 0 bases and J 8 bases, leaving 11 bases between the germline ends. The CDR3 totals 13 residues. DNA of the CDR3: TGTGCCAGCAGCTTGGGCGCCGGTGGCGGCTACACCTTC. It yields the protein CASSLGAGGGYTF.

The gene calls are TRBV27 and TRBJ2-1; D possibly uses TRBD1 or TRBD2 (5 bases each). Per the germline V gene, CDR1 is MNHEY and CDR2 is SMNVEV (reference sequence). The CDR3 spans 15 residues. Trimming removed 2 bases at V and 5 bases at J, with 13 bases between. Here the CDR3 DNA reads TGTGCCAGCAGTTTAATAGGGGACCTAAACAATGAGCAGTTCTTC. It encodes CASSLIGDLNNEQFF.

The chain recombines TRBV2 with TRBJ1-4; the D is unclear. This CDR3 is 23 amino acids long. V was trimmed by 0 bases and J by 0 bases, leaving 29 bases between them. Germline V gene lookup returns CDR1 SNHLY and CDR2 FYNNEI. The CDR3 coding sequence is TGTGCCAGCAGTGAAGCGCTTGAAGGCCCTGCGCGGACTCCCCTAACAACTAATGAAAAACTGTTTTTT. Translated: CASSEALEGPARTPLTTNEKLFF. The full variable domain, completed using reference TRBV2 and TRBJ1-4, is EPEVTQTPSHQVTQMGQEVILRCVPISNHLYFYWYRQILGQKVEFLVSFYNNEISEKSEIFDDQFSVERPDGSNFTLKIRSTKLEDSAMYFCASSEALEGPARTPLTTNEKLFFGSGTQLSVL.

The chain links TRBV5-6 to TRBJ2-1, with 10 bases aligning to TRBD1. The CDR3 totals 15 residues. The ends lost 4 bases at V and 5 bases at J; junction bases unmatched: 6. Germline values: CDR1 SGHDT, CDR2 YYEEEE. The DNA for the CDR3 is TGTGCCAGCAGCCTTCGACAGGGGGCAAACAATGAGCAGTTCTTC. The encoded protein is CASSLRQGANNEQFF.

V and J are TRBV18 and TRBJ2-7, with D possibly being TRBD2 (6 bases). The CDR3 extends over 15 amino acids. The germline gives CDR1 KGHSH, CDR2 LQKENI. The V end was cut by 2 bases, the J end by 4 bases, with 15 bases between. Here the CDR3 reads CASSPAPGARYEQYF. The CDR3 DNA reads TGTGCCAGCTCACCAGCGCCGGGAGCACGGTACGAGCAGTACTTC.